This T cell receptor (beta chain) was identified in a study of blood T cell repertoires in COVID-19. Overall study context: PBMCs, B-cell-depleted T cells, or T cells were the source of the cDNA or gDNA that made up the material.

Germline trimming cut 5 bases from V and 4 bases from J; bases unmatched to any gene: 11. This CDR3 spans 15 amino acids. The germline V gene has CDR1 MNHEY and CDR2 SMNVEV (reference sequence). Produced via immunoSEQ multiplex PCR; TCRdb's table is partial and in-frame only. The table lists around 160,000 clones, around 85% of them singletons. The TCR was taken from a woman aged 40 to 50 with active or convalescent COVID-19. Input material: peripheral blood. The gene calls are TRBV27 and TRBJ2-7; the match to TRBD2 covers 7 bases. The CDR3 DNA reads TGTGCCAGCAGTCGAAGTCTAGTGGGAGGGTACGAGCAGTACTTC. Translated: CASSRSLVGGYEQYF.